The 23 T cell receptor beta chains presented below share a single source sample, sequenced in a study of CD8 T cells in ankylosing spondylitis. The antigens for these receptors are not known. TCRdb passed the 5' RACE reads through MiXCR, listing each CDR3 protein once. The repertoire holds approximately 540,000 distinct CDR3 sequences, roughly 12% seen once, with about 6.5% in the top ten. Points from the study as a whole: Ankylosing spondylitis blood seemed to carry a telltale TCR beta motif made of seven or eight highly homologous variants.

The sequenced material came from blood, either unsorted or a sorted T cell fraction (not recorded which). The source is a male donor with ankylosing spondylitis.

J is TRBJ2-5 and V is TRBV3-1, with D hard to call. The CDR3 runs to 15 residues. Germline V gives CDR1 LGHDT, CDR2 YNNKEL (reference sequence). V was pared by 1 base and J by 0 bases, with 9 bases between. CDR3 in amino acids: CASSQVGSYQETQYF. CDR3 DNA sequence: TGTGCCAGCAGCCAAGTCGGGTCGTACCAAGAGACCCAGTACTTC.

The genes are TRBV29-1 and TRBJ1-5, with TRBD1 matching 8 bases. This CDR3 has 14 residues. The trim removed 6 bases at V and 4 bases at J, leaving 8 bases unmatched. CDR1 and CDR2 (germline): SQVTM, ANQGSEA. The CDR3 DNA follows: TGCAGCGTAGTTCCGACAGGGGTAAATCAGCCCCAGCATTTT. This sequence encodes CSVVPTGVNQPQHF.

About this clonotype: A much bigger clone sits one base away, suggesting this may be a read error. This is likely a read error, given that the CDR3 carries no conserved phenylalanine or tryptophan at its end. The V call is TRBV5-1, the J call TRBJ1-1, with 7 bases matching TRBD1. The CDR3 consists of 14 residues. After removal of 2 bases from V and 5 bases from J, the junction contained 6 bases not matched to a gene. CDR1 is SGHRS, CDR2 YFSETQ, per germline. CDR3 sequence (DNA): TGCGCCAGCAGCTTCGGAGGGGGCGCGACTGAAGCTTTCCTT. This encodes CASSFGGGATEAFL.

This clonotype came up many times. CDR3: CASSQGLAGVVSYNEQFF. The CDR3 DNA follows: TGCGCCAGCAGCCAGGGACTAGCGGGAGTTGTATCCTACAATGAGCAGTTCTTC. The V call is TRBV4-1, the J call TRBJ2-1; TRBD2 matches at 14 bases. Germline CDR1 is MGHRA and CDR2 is YSYEKL. V shed 3 bases, J shed 1 base, and the junction held 5 bases outside the gene matches. The CDR3 loop spans 18 amino acids.

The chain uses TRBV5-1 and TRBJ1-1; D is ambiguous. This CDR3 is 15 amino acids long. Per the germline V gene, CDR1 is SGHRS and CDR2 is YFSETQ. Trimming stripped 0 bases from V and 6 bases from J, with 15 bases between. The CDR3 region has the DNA TGCGCCAGCAGCTTGGTGGGCTTTTCTGACGCTGAAGCTTTCTTT. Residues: CASSLVGFSDAEAFF.

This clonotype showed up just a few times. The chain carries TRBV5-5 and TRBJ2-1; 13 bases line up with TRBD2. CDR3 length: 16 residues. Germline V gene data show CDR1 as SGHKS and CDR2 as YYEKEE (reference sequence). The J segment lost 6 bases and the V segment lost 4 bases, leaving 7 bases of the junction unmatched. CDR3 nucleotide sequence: TGTGCCAGCAGCCAGATACTAGCGGGAGGGACCAATGAGCAGTTCTTC. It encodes CASSQILAGGTNEQFF. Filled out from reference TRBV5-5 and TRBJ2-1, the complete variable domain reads DAGVTQSPTHLIKTRGQQVTLRCSPISGHKSVSWYQQVLGQGPQFIFQYYEKEERGRGNFPDRFSARQFPNYSSELNVNALLLGDSALYLCASSQILAGGTNEQFFGPGTRLTVL.

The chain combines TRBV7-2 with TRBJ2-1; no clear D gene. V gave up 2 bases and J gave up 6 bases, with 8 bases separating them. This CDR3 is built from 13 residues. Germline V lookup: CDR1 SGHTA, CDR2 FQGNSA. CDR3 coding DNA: TGTGCCAGCAGCTTACCCCCGACCAATGAGCAGTTCTTC. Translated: CASSLPPTNEQFF.

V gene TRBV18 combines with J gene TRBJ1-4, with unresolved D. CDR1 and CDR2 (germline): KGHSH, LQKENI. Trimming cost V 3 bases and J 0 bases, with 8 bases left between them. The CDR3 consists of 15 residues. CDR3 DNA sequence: TGTGCCAGCTCACCCGTCCCTGCAACTAATGAAAAACTGTTTTTT. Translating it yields CASSPVPATNEKLFF. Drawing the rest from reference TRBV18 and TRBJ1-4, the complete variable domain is NAGVMQNPRHLVRRRGQEARLRCSPMKGHSHVYWYRQLPEEGLKFMVYLQKENIIDESGMPKERFSAEFPKEGPSILRIQQVVRGDSAAYFCASSPVPATNEKLFFGSGTQLSVL.

The chain's CDR3 is CAWGQGAAGSEQFF. The CDR3 DNA is TGTGCCTGGGGACAGGGGGCCGCAGGGAGTGAGCAGTTCTTC. V usage is TRBV30 and J usage is TRBJ2-1; 11 positions match TRBD1. With 5 bases clipped from V and 9 bases from J, the junction kept 9 bases outside the gene matches. The CDR3 covers 14 residues. Per germline, CDR1 GTSNPN and CDR2 SVGIG (reference sequence). The entire variable domain, with the rest obtained from reference TRBV30 and TRBJ2-1, is as follows: SQTIHQWPATLVQPVGSPLSLECTVEGTSNPNLYWYRQAAGRGLQLLFYSVGIGQISSEVPQNLSASRPQDRQFILSSKKLLLSDSGFYLCAWGQGAAGSEQFFGPGTRLTVL.

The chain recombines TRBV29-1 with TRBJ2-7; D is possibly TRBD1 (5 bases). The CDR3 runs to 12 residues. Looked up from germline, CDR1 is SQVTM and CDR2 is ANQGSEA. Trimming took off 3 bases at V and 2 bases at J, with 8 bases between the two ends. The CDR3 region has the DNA TGCAGCGTTGAGGACATAACCTACGAGCAGTACTTC. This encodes CSVEDITYEQYF.

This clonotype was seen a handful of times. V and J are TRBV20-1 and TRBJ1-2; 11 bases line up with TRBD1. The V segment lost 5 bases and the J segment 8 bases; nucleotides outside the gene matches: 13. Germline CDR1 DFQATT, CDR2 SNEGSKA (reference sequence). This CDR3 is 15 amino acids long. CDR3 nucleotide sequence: TGCAGTGCTTCGAACCCGGGACAGGGGGTTCAGGGCTACACCTTC. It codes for CSASNPGQGVQGYTF.

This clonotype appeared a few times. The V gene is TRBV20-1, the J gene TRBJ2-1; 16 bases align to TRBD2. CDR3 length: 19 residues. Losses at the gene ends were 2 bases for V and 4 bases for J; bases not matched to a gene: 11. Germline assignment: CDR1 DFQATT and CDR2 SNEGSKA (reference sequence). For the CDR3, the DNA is TGCAGTGCTAGAAGCTCCGGGACTAGCGGGAGGGCGGGATACAATGAGCAGTTCTTC. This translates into CSARSSGTSGRAGYNEQFF.

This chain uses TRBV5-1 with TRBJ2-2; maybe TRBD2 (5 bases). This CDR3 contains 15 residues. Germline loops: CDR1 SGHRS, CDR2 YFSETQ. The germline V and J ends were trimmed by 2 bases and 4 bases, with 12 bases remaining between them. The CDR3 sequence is CASSFRGEGTGELFF. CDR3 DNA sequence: TGCGCCAGCAGCTTTCGGGGAGAGGGCACCGGGGAGCTGTTTTTT. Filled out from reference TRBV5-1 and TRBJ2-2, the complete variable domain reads KAGVTQTPRYLIKTRGQQVTLSCSPISGHRSVSWYQQTPGQGLQFLFEYFSETQRNKGNFPGRFSGRQFSNSRSEMNVSTLELGDSALYLCASSFRGEGTGELFFGEGSRLTVL.

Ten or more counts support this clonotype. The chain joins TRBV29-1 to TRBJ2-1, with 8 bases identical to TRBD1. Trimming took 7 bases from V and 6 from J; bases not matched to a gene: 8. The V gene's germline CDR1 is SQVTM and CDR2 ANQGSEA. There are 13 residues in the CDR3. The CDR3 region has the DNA TGCAGCGGCGCCCGGACAGGGAGCAATGAGCAGTTCTTC. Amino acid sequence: CSGARTGSNEQFF.

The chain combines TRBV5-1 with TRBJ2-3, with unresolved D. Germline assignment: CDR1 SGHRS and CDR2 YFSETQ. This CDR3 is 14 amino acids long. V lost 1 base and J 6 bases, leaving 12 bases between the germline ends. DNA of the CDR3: TGCGCCAGCAGCTTGTTGGCAACCTCGGATACGCAGTATTTT. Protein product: CASSLLATSDTQYF.

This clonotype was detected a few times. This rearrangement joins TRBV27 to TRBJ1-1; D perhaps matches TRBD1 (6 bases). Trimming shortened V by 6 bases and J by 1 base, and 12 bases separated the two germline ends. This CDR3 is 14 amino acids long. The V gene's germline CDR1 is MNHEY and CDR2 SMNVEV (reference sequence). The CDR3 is CASRGGLGNTEAFF. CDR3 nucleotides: TGTGCCAGCAGGGGGGGGCTGGGGAACACTGAAGCTTTCTTT.

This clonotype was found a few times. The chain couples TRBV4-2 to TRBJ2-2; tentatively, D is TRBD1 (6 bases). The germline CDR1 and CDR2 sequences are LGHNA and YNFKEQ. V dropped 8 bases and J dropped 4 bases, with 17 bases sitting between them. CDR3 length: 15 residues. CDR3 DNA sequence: TGTGCCAGCGCGAAAGGGGGAATCGGCACCGGGGAGCTGTTTTTT. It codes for CASAKGGIGTGELFF.

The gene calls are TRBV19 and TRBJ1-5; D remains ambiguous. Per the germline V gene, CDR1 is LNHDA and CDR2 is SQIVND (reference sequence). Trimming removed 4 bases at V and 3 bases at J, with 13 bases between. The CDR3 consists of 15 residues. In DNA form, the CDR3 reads TGTGCCAGTAGTACCGGGAGGCTTAACAATCAGCCCCAGCATTTT. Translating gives CASSTGRLNNQPQHF.

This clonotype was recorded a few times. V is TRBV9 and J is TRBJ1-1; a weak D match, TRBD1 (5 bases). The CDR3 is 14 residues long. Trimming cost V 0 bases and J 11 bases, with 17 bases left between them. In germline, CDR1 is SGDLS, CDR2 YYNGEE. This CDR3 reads CASSVGDRGTGAFF. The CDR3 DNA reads TGTGCCAGCAGCGTAGGTGACCGGGGGACGGGGGCTTTCTTT. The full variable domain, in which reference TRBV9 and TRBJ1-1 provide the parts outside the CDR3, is DSGVTQTPKHLITATGQRVTLRCSPRSGDLSVYWYQQSLDQGLQFLIQYYNGEERAKGNILERFSAQQFPDLHSELNLSSLELGDSALYFCASSVGDRGTGAFFGQGTRLTVV.

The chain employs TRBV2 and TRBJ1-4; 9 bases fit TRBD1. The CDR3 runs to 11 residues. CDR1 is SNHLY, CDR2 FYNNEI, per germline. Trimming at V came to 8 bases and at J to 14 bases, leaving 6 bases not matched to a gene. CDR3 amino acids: CASGPGQGLFF. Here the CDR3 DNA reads TGTGCCAGCGGACCGGGACAGGGTCTGTTTTTT.

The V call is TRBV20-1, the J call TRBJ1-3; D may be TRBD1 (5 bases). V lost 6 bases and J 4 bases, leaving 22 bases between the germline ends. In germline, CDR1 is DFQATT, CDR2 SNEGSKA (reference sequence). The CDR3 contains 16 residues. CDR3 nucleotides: TGCAGTGCCCTCCGGGACTCTTCAATGGCCGGAAACACCATATATTTT. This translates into CSALRDSSMAGNTIYF.

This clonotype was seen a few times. This CDR3 is CASSPQGGDTQYF. CDR3 bases: TGTGCCAGCAGTCCCCAGGGGGGGGATACGCAGTATTTT. The chain uses TRBV6-4 and TRBJ2-3, with D tentatively TRBD1 or TRBD2 (7 bases each). V was shortened by 5 bases and J by 6 bases, with 12 bases between the two germline ends. This CDR3 is 13 amino acids long. Germline V gene sequence: CDR1 MRHNA, CDR2 SNTAGT.

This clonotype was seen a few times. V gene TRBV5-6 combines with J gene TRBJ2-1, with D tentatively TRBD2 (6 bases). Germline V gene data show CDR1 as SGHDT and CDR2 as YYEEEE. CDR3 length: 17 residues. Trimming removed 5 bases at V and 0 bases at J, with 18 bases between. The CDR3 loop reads CASRFQLRRASYNEQFF. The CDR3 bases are TGTGCCAGCAGATTCCAACTGAGGAGGGCCTCCTACAATGAGCAGTTCTTC.